These T cell receptor beta chains were read from a single sample in a study of blood T cell repertoires in COVID-19. TCRdb keeps only in-frame clones here, not all; method: immunoSEQ multiplex PCR. Found here are around 400,000 clones, 89% of them singletons; the top ten hold around 1.3%. The specimen sequenced was peripheral blood. These receptors were collected from a man in his forties or fifties with acute or convalescent COVID-19. CDR3s include the opening cysteine and the closing phenylalanine or tryptophan. D genes are given only for firm matches. Clone sizes are given selectively: once, few, many, or a class where the clone is expanded.

d_call j_call clone_size v_call cdr3_aa cdr3_nt
TRBD2 TRBJ2-1 . TRBV6-2/TRBV6-3 CASSYAGEGNEQFF TGTGCCAGCAGTTACGCGGGAGAGGGCAATGAGCAGTTCTTC
. TRBJ1-5 . TRBV9 CASSVDFEYQPQHF TGTGCCAGCAGCGTAGACTTTGAGTATCAGCCCCAGCATTTT
TRBD2 TRBJ2-5 . TRBV24-1 CATGVAGTQETQYF TGTGCCACCGGGGTAGCGGGGACTCAAGAGACCCAGTACTTC
TRBD1 TRBJ1-4 . TRBV10-3 CAIRGQGQNEKLFF TGTGCCATCAGGGGACAGGGCCAAAATGAAAAACTGTTTTTT
TRBD2 TRBJ2-7 . TRBV28 CASRNSGGSSYEQYF TGTGCCAGCCGTAATAGCGGGGGGAGCTCCTACGAGCAGTACTTC
. TRBJ2-7 . TRBV28 CASSLSSGGHEQYF TGTGCCAGCAGTTTATCGTCAGGGGGGCACGAGCAGTACTTC
TRBD1 TRBJ2-1 . TRBV5-1 CASSVRTGGNEQFF TGCGCCAGCAGCGTCCGGACAGGGGGGAATGAGCAGTTCTTC
TRBD2 TRBJ2-7 . TRBV12-3/TRBV12-4 CASRGTSGSFDF TGTGCCAGCAGGGGGACTAGCGGGTCCTTCGACTTC
TRBD2 TRBJ2-1 . TRBV24-1 CATSRTGTSGNEQFF TGTGCCACCAGTCGGACCGGGACTAGCGGAAATGAGCAGTTCTTC
. TRBJ2-3 . TRBV27 CASSLSKGGTDTQYF TGTGCCAGCAGTTTATCAAAAGGGGGCACAGATACGCAGTATTTT
. TRBJ2-1 . TRBV19 CASSIEGSWSTGSSYNEQFF TGTGCCAGTAGTATAGAAGGGTCGTGGAGCACAGGGAGCTCCTACAATGAGCAGTTCTTC
. TRBJ2-2 . TRBV4-3 CASSQDQYTGELFF TGCGCCAGCAGCCAAGATCAGTATACCGGGGAGCTGTTTTTT
. TRBJ1-2 . TRBV5-6 CASSLGSGPYGYTF TGTGCCAGCAGCTTGGGGTCTGGGCCCTATGGCTACACCTTC
. TRBJ2-3 . TRBV10-2 CATSGTRVDTQYF TGCGCCACCAGTGGTACACGGGTAGATACGCAGTATTTT
. TRBJ2-7 once TRBV6-5 CASRHQAGRYYEQYF TGTGCCAGCAGGCACCAGGCGGGGAGGTACTACGAGCAGTACTTC
. TRBJ1-2 . TRBV29-1 CSVEDRRGSYGYTF TGCAGCGTTGAAGACCGCAGAGGATCCTATGGCTACACCTTC
. TRBJ2-3 . TRBV29-1 CSVEDQGDVTDTQYF TGCAGCGTTGAAGATCAGGGCGACGTCACAGATACGCAGTATTTT
TRBD2 TRBJ2-1 . TRBV7-9 CASSSSGTRGDEQFF TGTGCCAGCAGCTCCTCCGGGACTAGAGGCGATGAGCAGTTCTTC
. TRBJ1-2 . TRBV4-2 CASSQDRTDYGYTF TGTGCCAGCAGCCAAGATAGAACAGACTATGGCTACACCTTC
. TRBJ1-4 few TRBV5-8 CASSLDQGYSKLFF TGTGCCAGCAGCTTGGACCAGGGATATTCGAAACTGTTTTTT
. TRBJ2-7 once TRBV6-1 CASSEFTGGSYEQYF TGTGCCAGCAGTGAATTTACCGGGGGCTCCTACGAGCAGTACTTC
. TRBJ2-2 . TRBV11-3 CASSPRTNTGELFF TGTGCCAGCAGTCCGAGGACGAACACCGGGGAGCTGTTTTTT
TRBD1 TRBJ1-1 once TRBV7-9 CASSITGDDTEAFF TGTGCCAGCAGCATCACAGGGGACGACACTGAAGCTTTCTTT
. TRBJ1-5 . TRBV19 CASSIVFQGRDQPQHF TGTGCCAGTAGTATAGTCTTCCAGGGTAGGGATCAGCCCCAGCATTTT
TRBD1 TRBJ1-3 . TRBV30 CASDRGGNTIYF TGTGCCTCGGACAGGGGGGGGAACACCATATATTTT
. TRBJ2-3 . TRBV9 CASSAQGLEDTQYF TGTGCCAGCAGCGCCCAGGGTTTAGAGGATACGCAGTATTTT
. TRBJ2-7 . TRBV28 CASSRYEQYF TGTGCCAGCAGCCGCTACGAGCAGTACTTC
. TRBJ2-7 . TRBV7-9 CASSLPPGLGYEQYF TGTGCCAGCAGCTTACCCCCAGGGTTGGGATACGAGCAGTACTTC
TRBD1 TRBJ2-2 . TRBV11-1 CASSLVTGGTGELFF TGTGCCAGCAGCTTAGTGACAGGGGGCACCGGGGAGCTGTTTTTT
TRBD2 TRBJ2-5 . TRBV7-8 CASSSTSGLADSQFEETQYF TGTGCCAGCAGCTCGACCTCAGGACTAGCGGACTCTCAGTTTGAGGAGACCCAGTACTTC
TRBD1 TRBJ2-4 . TRBV7-9 CASSTGVSKNIQYF TGTGCCAGCAGCACAGGGGTGAGCAAAAACATTCAGTACTTC
TRBD2 TRBJ2-7 . TRBV6-5 CASSYSRLAGGPEQYF TGTGCCAGCAGTTACTCCCGGCTAGCGGGAGGGCCCGAGCAGTACTTC
. TRBJ1-2 . TRBV7-9 CASSGGSSNYGYTF TGTGCCAGCAGCGGGGGCAGTTCTAACTATGGCTACACCTTC
. TRBJ1-2 once TRBV5-4 CASSIQGARGYTF TGTGCCAGCAGTATACAGGGAGCGCGGGGCTACACCTTC
. TRBJ2-3 . TRBV11-3 CASSLEGRVTDTQYF TGTGCCAGCAGCTTGGAGGGGCGGGTCACAGATACGCAGTATTTT
. TRBJ1-6 . TRBV9 CASSALGQQYNSPLHF TGTGCCAGCAGCGCCCTCGGACAGCAGTATAATTCACCCCTCCACTTT
. TRBJ1-2 . TRBV12-3/TRBV12-4 CASSPTDYGYTF TGTGCCAGCAGCCCCACGGACTATGGCTACACCTTC
TRBD1 TRBJ1-5 . TRBV27 CASSLRSAWGQGEQHF TGTGCCAGCAGTTTAAGGTCAGCTTGGGGACAGGGTGAACAGCATTTT
. TRBJ1-1 . TRBV6-2/TRBV6-3 CASSPTSTEAFF TGTGCCAGCAGTCCCACTTCGACTGAAGCTTTCTTT
TRBD1 TRBJ2-7 . TRBV7-8 CASSLGGQGLGEQYF TGTGCCAGCAGCTTAGGAGGACAGGGACTGGGCGAGCAGTACTTC
. TRBJ1-2 . TRBV10-3 CAIGQSNYGYTF TGTGCCATCGGACAGTCCAACTATGGCTACACCTTC
TRBD2 TRBJ2-1 . TRBV19 CASLPSGNNEQFF TGTGCCAGTCTTCCTAGCGGAAACAATGAGCAGTTCTTC
TRBD1 TRBJ2-1 . TRBV11-1 CASSNRGQGLYNEQFF TGTGCCAGCAGCAACCGAGGACAGGGGCTATACAATGAGCAGTTCTTC
TRBD2 TRBJ2-3 . TRBV5-4 CASSRTSGGVLNTQYF TGTGCCAGCAGTCGCACTAGCGGGGGGGTTTTGAATACGCAGTATTTT
. TRBJ2-1 . TRBV4-1 CASSQPLNEQFF TGCGCCAGCAGCCAACCGCTAAATGAGCAGTTCTTC
. TRBJ1-5 . TRBV6-4 CASSPSIEGNQPQHF TGTGCCAGCAGCCCTTCAATCGAGGGTAATCAGCCCCAGCATTTT
TRBD2 TRBJ2-4 . TRBV5-5 CASSLGTRKNIQYF TGTGCCAGCAGCCTCGGGACTAGAAAAAACATTCAGTACTTC
. TRBJ2-7 . TRBV4-2 CASSQEAGYEQYF TGTGCCAGCAGCCAAGAGGCAGGATACGAGCAGTACTTC
TRBD1 TRBJ2-2 . TRBV19 CASSIAGTGAVGRAHGELFF TGTGCCAGTAGTATAGCCGGGACAGGGGCTGTCGGGAGGGCCCACGGGGAGCTGTTTTTT
. TRBJ1-2 . TRBV16 CASSRTGGDGYTF TGTGCCAGCAGTCGGACCGGGGGAGATGGCTACACCTTC